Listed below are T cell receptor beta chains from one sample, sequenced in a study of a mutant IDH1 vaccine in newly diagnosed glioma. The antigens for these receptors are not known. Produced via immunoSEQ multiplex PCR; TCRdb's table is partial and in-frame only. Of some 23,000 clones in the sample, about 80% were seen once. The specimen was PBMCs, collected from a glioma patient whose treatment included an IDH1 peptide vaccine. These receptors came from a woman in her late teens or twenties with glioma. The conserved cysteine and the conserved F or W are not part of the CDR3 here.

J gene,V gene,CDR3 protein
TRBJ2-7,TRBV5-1,ASSLEQGVFNEQY
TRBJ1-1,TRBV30,AWRVGQLNTEAF
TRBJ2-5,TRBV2,ASSEGPLRGTQY
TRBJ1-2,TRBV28,ASMGPGDGANYGYT
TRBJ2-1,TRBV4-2,ASSQGSGTRVDEQF
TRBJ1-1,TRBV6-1,ASSEVVNTEAF
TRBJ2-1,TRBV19,ASSQTSGSYNEQF
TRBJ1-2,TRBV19,ASSTSPPGGYT
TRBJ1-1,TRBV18,ASSPPQGNTEAF
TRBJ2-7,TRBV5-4,ASSLVGRAVNEQY
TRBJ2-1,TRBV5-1,ASSPGTSSYNEQF
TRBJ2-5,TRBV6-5,ASSYSGQGIETQY
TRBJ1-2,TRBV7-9,ASSLTTSGYT
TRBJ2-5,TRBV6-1,ATRFWGLQETQY
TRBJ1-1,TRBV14,ASSQEFNTEAF
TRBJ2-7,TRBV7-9,ASSSPHSTEQY
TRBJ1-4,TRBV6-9,ASRHKTGRFDGKLF
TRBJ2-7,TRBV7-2,ASSPQKRGFHEQY
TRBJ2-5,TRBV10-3,AIKLAGQETQY
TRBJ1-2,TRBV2,ASSLTGNYYGYT
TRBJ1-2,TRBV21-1,ASSLQPRRGAKGYT
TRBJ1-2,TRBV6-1,ASSGTGAGQHGYT
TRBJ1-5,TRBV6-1,ASSESVAGTFNQPQH
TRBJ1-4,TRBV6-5,ASSYSAGGPEKLF
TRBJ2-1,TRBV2,ASSVPPRLGEQF
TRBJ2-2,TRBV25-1,ASRGTGVGAGELF
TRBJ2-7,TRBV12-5,ASGEIRTTPRSYEQY
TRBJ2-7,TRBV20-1,SAQRDYEQY
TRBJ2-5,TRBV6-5,ASSYGSSGRETQY
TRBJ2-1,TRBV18,ASSVAGQIYNEQF
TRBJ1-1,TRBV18,ASSPSKQMTRDTEAF
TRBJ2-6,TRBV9,ASSVDRGAGANVLT
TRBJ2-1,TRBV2,ASNLAGGQYNEQF